Presented here are 8 T cell receptor beta chains from one specimen sequenced in a study of PD-1 blockade in classical Hodgkin lymphoma. Time point reported: cycle 4 day 1 (C4D1), after 6 weeks of nivolumab. Every one of the patients relapsed after autologous stem cell transplantation (brentuximab vedotin exposure was variable). Sequencing was performed with immunoSEQ multiplex PCR; in TCRdb, only in-frame clones are kept and a portion is missing. The table lists 45,000 to 60,000 clones, 80% of them singletons. Material: peripheral blood mononuclear cells (PBMCs), obtained before the fourth cycle of nivolumab. The source of these receptors is a human donor with classical Hodgkin lymphoma.

The rearrangement joins TRBV6-5 to TRBJ1-2; D is perhaps TRBD1 (6 bases). The CDR3 is made up of 14 amino acids. V was clipped by 7 bases and J by 7 bases, with 19 bases between them. Germline CDR1 and CDR2: MNHEY and SVGAGI. CDR3 loop: CASTSTAGAAGYTF. Written as DNA, the CDR3 is TGTGCCAGCACCTCAACGGCAGGGGCGGCTGGCTACACCTTC.

The chain uses TRBV28 and TRBJ1-2; 9 positions match TRBD1. The V gene end was trimmed by 6 bases and the J gene end by 8 bases; junction bases not matched to a gene: 7. The CDR3 is 13 residues long. CDR1 is MDHEN, CDR2 SYDVKM, per germline. For the CDR3, the DNA is TGTGCCAGCAGCCCAACAGGGGGCTGGGGCTACACCTTC. Translated: CASSPTGGWGYTF.

This clone has a single count. The chain links TRBV10-3 to TRBJ1-6; no firm D call. The CDR3 length is 13 residues. Trimming took off 7 bases at V and 7 bases at J, with 11 bases between the two ends. Per the germline V gene, CDR1 is ENHRY and CDR2 is SYGVKD. The CDR3 bases are TGTGCCATCATGAGAGACGACAATTCACCCCTCCACTTT. Residues: CAIMRDDNSPLHF.

This clone has a single count. This chain connects TRBV7-6 to TRBJ1-5; no definite D call. The germline V gene encodes CDR1 SGHVS and CDR2 FNYEAQ. The CDR3 spans 17 residues. Trimming removed 1 base at V and 1 base at J, with 14 bases between. CDR3 region: CASSLGDPPGSNQPQHF. For the CDR3, the DNA is TGTGCCAGCAGCTTAGGTGACCCGCCGGGGAGCAATCAGCCCCAGCATTTT.

The rearrangement joins TRBV6-6 to TRBJ2-7; D not certain. The CDR3 extends over 16 amino acids. Germline V lookup: CDR1 MNHNY, CDR2 SVGAGI (reference sequence). V lost 0 bases and J lost 1, with 13 bases in between. This chain's CDR3 is CASSYSTASISYEQYF. CDR3 DNA sequence: TGTGCCAGCAGTTACTCGACCGCTAGTATATCCTACGAGCAGTACTTC.

The chain couples TRBV18 to TRBJ2-7; 9 bases fit TRBD1. The CDR3 contains 17 residues. Per germline, CDR1 KGHSH and CDR2 LQKENI. V was clipped by 3 bases and J by 1 base; unmatched bases: 10. This CDR3 reads CASSPRHWDRASYEQYF. CDR3 coding DNA: TGTGCCAGCTCACCCCGGCATTGGGACAGGGCTTCCTACGAGCAGTACTTC.

As concerns this clone: One end of the junction fails to match germline, which may point to a read error. The chain combines TRBV7-9 with TRBJ2-7; 12 nucleotides agree with TRBD2. The germline gives CDR1 SEHNR, CDR2 FQNEAQ (reference sequence). The CDR3 is 13 residues long. The CDR3 protein is CASSNRLAGAPDF. CDR3 DNA sequence: TGTGCCAGCAGCAACCGACTAGCGGGAGCCCCAGACTTC.

This clone showed up just a few times. The gene calls are TRBV6-1 and TRBJ2-7, with no clear D. Per germline, CDR1 MNHNS and CDR2 SASEGT. V was cut by 2 bases and J by 6 bases, with 14 bases left in between. The CDR3 consists of 14 residues. In nucleotides, the CDR3 is TGTGCCAGCAGTGAAACGGCCTATATTGGCGAGCAGTACTTC. It yields the protein CASSETAYIGEQYF.